Each of the 18 T cell receptor beta chains below was sequenced from the same sample in a study of cytomegalovirus exposure and HLA in healthy donors. The PCR was carried out with 60 Vbeta primers and 13 Jbeta primers. Assay used: immunoSEQ multiplex PCR; TCRdb lists only in-frame clones, some missing. The sample yields almost 200,000 clones, roughly 72% seen once. Sequenced sample: PBMCs. The receptors shown here come from a man aged 30 to 39 in good health and CMV-seronegative.

This chain joins TRBV11-2 and TRBJ2-1; TRBD2 agrees at 13 bases. The V segment lost 5 bases and the J segment 8 bases; nucleotides outside the gene matches: 9. This CDR3 has 16 amino acids. Germline CDR1 reads SGHAT; CDR2 reads FQNNGV. The CDR3 loop is CASSRQTSGRFYEQFF. In nucleotides, the CDR3 is TGTGCCAGCAGCCGCCAGACTAGCGGGAGGTTCTATGAGCAGTTCTTC.

The CDR3 sequence: CASMGQYHTIYF. CDR3 coding DNA: TGTGCCAGCATGGGACAGTATCACACCATATATTTT. This chain joins TRBV28 and TRBJ1-3; 7 positions agree with TRBD1. The V gene end was trimmed by 7 bases and the J gene end by 8 bases; junction bases not matched to a gene: 5. Germline-derived CDR1 and CDR2 are MDHEN and SYDVKM. The CDR3 sequence is 12 residues long.

This chain links TRBV4-1 with TRBJ2-7; 11 nucleotides match TRBD2. The CDR3 is made up of 15 amino acids. Germline CDR1 is MGHRA and CDR2 is YSYEKL. V shed 1 base, J shed 2 bases, and the junction held 1 base outside the gene matches. CDR3 nucleotides: TGCGCCAGCAGCCAAGGACTAGCGGGAACCTACGAGCAGTACTTC. Its protein product is CASSQGLAGTYEQYF.

This rearrangement joins TRBV5-4 to TRBJ2-1; TRBD2 might be the D (5 bases). Germline CDR1 is SGHNT and CDR2 is YYREEE (reference sequence). This CDR3 contains 13 residues. The germline V and J ends were trimmed by 4 bases and 3 bases, with 8 bases remaining between them. The CDR3 nucleotides read TGTGCCAGCAGCCCCCGGGACTACAATGAGCAGTTCTTC. Protein: CASSPRDYNEQFF.

V and J are TRBV6-1 and TRBJ1-4; 10 bases are a match to TRBD1. This CDR3 is 16 amino acids long. The V gene's germline CDR1 is MNHNS and CDR2 SASEGT. Trimming cost V 0 bases and J 5 bases; bases outside gene matches: 3. This CDR3 is CASSEAPGQGNEKLFF. Written as DNA, the CDR3 is TGTGCCAGCAGTGAAGCTCCGGGACAGGGGAATGAAAAACTGTTTTTT.

The chain is built from TRBV15 and TRBJ2-5; D perhaps matches TRBD1 (5 bases). This CDR3 contains 14 residues. The V gene lost 1 base and the J gene lost 7 bases, with 13 bases spanning the gap. The germline V gene encodes CDR1 LNHNV and CDR2 YYDKDF (reference sequence). The CDR3 spells CATSRVGRVGTQYF. The DNA of the CDR3 is TGTGCCACCAGCAGAGTGGGCAGGGTCGGGACCCAGTACTTC. Combining the CDR3 with reference TRBV15 and TRBJ2-5 gives the whole variable domain DAMVIQNPRYQVTQFGKPVTLSCSQTLNHNVMYWYQQKSSQAPKLLFHYYDKDFNNEADTPDNFQSRRPNTSFCFLDIRSPGLGDTAMYLCATSRVGRVGTQYFGPGTRLLVL.

This chain connects TRBV19 to TRBJ1-1; D unclear. Trimming took off 2 bases at V and 4 bases at J, with 5 bases between the two ends. CDR1 and CDR2 from the germline V gene are LNHDA and SQIVND (reference sequence). The CDR3 contains 12 residues. CDR3 amino acids: CASSISFTEAFF. Here the CDR3 DNA reads TGTGCCAGTAGTATATCGTTCACTGAAGCTTTCTTT.

This clone has more than one count but fewer than ten. J is TRBJ1-1 and V is TRBV5-6; D call uncertain. CDR3 size: 14 residues. Germline assignment: CDR1 SGHDT and CDR2 YYEEEE. Trimming cost V 0 bases and J 1 base, with 7 bases left between them. CDR3 amino acids: CASSLDDRNTEAFF. In DNA form, the CDR3 reads TGTGCCAGCAGCTTGGATGATAGGAACACTGAAGCTTTCTTT.

V is TRBV10-3 and J is TRBJ2-3, with TRBD2 matching over 9 bases. Trimming took 4 bases from V and 3 from J; bases not matched to a gene: 5. Germline assignment: CDR1 ENHRY and CDR2 SYGVKD. CDR3 size: 15 residues. In nucleotides, the CDR3 is TGTGCCATCAGTGGGCGGACTAGCGAAACAGATACGCAGTATTTT. This gives the protein CAISGRTSETDTQYF.

This clone has more than one count but fewer than ten. V gene TRBV7-6 combines with J gene TRBJ1-5; D is ambiguous. V lost 6 bases, J lost 8 bases, and 20 bases lay in between. This CDR3 contains 15 residues. Germline V gene lookup returns CDR1 SGHVS and CDR2 FNYEAQ. CDR3 sequence: CASRLAIANIEPQHF. The CDR3 DNA reads as TGTGCCAGCAGACTAGCCATAGCCAACATTGAGCCCCAGCATTTT.

This clone appeared once. This chain uses TRBV6-5 with TRBJ2-6, with D unresolved. The germline CDR1 and CDR2 sequences are MNHEY and SVGAGI. The CDR3 consists of 14 residues. V dropped 7 bases and J dropped 2 bases, with 9 bases sitting between them. CDR3 amino acids: CASTLYAGANVLTF. CDR3 bases: TGTGCCAGCACCTTATATGCTGGGGCCAACGTCCTGACTTTC.

The chain recombines TRBV9 with TRBJ1-5, with D unresolved. In germline, CDR1 is SGDLS, CDR2 YYNGEE. V lost 0 bases to trimming and J lost 0 bases, with 7 bases between them. This CDR3 has 15 amino acids. In DNA form, the CDR3 reads TGTGCCAGCAGCGTAGGTGGGCATAGCAATCAGCCCCAGCATTTT. Translation gives CASSVGGHSNQPQHF.

The chain joins TRBV7-2 to TRBJ1-4; D not resolved. In germline, CDR1 is SGHTA, CDR2 FQGNSA. V was clipped by 6 bases and J by 0 bases, with 11 bases between them. The CDR3 length is 15 residues. The CDR3 reads CASRYRESTNEKLFF. DNA for the CDR3: TGTGCCAGCAGGTATCGGGAGTCAACTAATGAAAAACTGTTTTTT.

The chain uses TRBV5-1 and TRBJ2-1; TRBD2 matches 14 bases. This CDR3 has 18 residues. The germline V gene encodes CDR1 SGHRS and CDR2 YFSETQ. The V and J ends lost 4 bases and 0 bases, in that order; junction bases with no gene match: 6. DNA of the CDR3: TGCGCCAGCAGCGCCGGACTAGCGGGGGGCCCCTCCTACAATGAGCAGTTCTTC. It specifies CASSAGLAGGPSYNEQFF.

This chain links TRBV11-2 with TRBJ1-2; 9 bases align to TRBD1. Trimming took 5 bases from V and 2 from J; bases not matched to a gene: 6. This CDR3 is 15 amino acids long. Germline CDR1 and CDR2: SGHAT and FQNNGV. Here the CDR3 DNA reads TGTGCCAGCAGCGTACTTACAGGGGGCAACTATGGCTACACCTTC. Amino acid sequence: CASSVLTGGNYGYTF. The whole variable domain, filled in from reference TRBV11-2 and TRBJ1-2, reads EAGVAQSPRYKIIEKRQSVAFWCNPISGHATLYWYQQILGQGPKLLIQFQNNGVVDDSQLPKDRFSAERLKGVDSTLKIQPAKLEDSAVYLCASSVLTGGNYGYTFGSGTRLTVV.

The chain employs TRBV29-1 and TRBJ2-2, with 8 bases identical to TRBD1. The CDR3 is made up of 14 amino acids. V was clipped by 7 bases and J by 1 base; unmatched bases: 5. CDR1 and CDR2 (germline): SQVTM, ANQGSEA. The CDR3 bases are TGCAGCGCCGGTGACAGGGGGAACACCGGGGAGCTGTTTTTT. This gives the protein CSAGDRGNTGELFF.

V is TRBV18 and J is TRBJ2-1, with D perhaps matching TRBD2 (6 bases). V was cut by 0 bases and J by 5 bases, with 8 bases left in between. The CDR3 runs to 14 residues. CDR1 and CDR2 from the germline V gene are KGHSH and LQKENI. CDR3 DNA: TGTGCCAGCTCACCACCGACTAGGGACAATGAGCAGTTCTTC. Its protein product is CASSPPTRDNEQFF.

This clone was counted only a few times. The gene calls are TRBV10-3 and TRBJ2-1; a possible D gene is TRBD1 (5 bases). In germline, CDR1 is ENHRY, CDR2 SYGVKD. The CDR3 sequence is 16 residues long. Trimming shortened V by 0 bases and J by 1 base, and 10 bases separated the two germline ends. Written as DNA, the CDR3 is TGTGCCATCAGTGAGTCGCAGGGAAGGTCCTACAATGAGCAGTTCTTC. Residues: CAISESQGRSYNEQFF.